Sequencing of this T cell receptor beta chain was carried out in a study of blood T cell repertoires in COVID-19. Study context: T cells, B-cell-depleted T cells, or PBMCs supplied cDNA or gDNA.

In the authors' workflow: Reference gene primer amplification gave nucleated cell count estimates. Sequenced by immunoSEQ multiplex PCR; TCRdb stores in-frame clones only, minus some. The DNA was the basis for D and trimming; V, J and clone size are from that table. Of approximately 230,000 clones in the sample, 80% to 90% are singletons; the top ten hold roughly 5.8%. The CDR3 has 14 amino acids. With 0 bases removed from V and 5 bases from J, the gap between germline ends came to 11 bases. Germline-derived CDR1 and CDR2 are SGDLS and YYNGEE. This clonotype originated in a man aged 80 or over with acute or convalescent COVID-19. What was sequenced was peripheral blood. This chain uses TRBV9 with TRBJ2-5, with a tentative D call TRBD2 (5 bases). The CDR3 spells CASSVARVSETQYF. The CDR3, as DNA: TGTGCCAGCAGCGTAGCGAGGGTTTCGGAGACCCAGTACTTC.